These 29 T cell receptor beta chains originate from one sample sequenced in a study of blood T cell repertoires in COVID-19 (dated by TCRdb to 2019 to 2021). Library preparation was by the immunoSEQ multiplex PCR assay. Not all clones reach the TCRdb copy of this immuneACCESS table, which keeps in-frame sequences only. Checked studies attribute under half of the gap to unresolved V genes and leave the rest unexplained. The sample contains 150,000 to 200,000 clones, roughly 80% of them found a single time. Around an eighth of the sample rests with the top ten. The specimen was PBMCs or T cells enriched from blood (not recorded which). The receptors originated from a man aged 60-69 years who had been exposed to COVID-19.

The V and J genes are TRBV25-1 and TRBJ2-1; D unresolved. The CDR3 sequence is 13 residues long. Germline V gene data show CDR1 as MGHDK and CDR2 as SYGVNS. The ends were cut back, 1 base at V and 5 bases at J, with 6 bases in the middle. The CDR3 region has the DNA TGTGCCAGCAGTGAATCTCGCGACAATGAGCAGTTCTTC. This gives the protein CASSESRDNEQFF.

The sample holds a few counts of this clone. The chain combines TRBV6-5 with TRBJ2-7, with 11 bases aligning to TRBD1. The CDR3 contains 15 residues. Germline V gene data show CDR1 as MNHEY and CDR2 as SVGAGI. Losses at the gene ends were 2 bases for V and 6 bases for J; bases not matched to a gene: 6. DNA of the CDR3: TGTGCCAGCAGTTACATACCGGGACAGGGGGGCGAGCAGTACTTC. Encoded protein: CASSYIPGQGGEQYF.

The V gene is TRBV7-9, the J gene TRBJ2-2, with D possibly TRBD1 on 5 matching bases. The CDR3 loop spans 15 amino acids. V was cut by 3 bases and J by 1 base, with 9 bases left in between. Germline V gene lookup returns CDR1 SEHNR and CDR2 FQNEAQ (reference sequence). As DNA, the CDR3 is TGTGCCAGCAGCTTCCCGGACAAGAACACCGGGGAGCTGTTTTTT. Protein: CASSFPDKNTGELFF.

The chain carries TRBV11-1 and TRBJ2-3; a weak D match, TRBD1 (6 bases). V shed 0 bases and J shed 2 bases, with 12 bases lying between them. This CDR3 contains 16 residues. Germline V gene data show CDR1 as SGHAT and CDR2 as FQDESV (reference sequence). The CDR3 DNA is TGTGCCAGCAGCTTAGCGGGGCAGGGGTCCACAGATACGCAGTATTTT. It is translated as CASSLAGQGSTDTQYF.

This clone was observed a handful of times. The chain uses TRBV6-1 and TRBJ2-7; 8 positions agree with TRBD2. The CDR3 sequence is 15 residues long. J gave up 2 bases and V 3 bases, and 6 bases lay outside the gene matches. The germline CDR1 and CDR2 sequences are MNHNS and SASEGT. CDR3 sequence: CASSDSLAGPYEQYF. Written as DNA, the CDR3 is TGTGCCAGCAGTGATTCGCTAGCGGGCCCCTACGAGCAGTACTTC.

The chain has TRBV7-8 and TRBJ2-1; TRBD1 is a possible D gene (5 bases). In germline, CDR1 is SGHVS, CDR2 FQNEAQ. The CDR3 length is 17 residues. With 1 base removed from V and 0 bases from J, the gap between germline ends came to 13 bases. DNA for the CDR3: TGTGCCAGCAGCTTAGAAGCAGGGCTGAGCTCCTACAATGAGCAGTTCTTC. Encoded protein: CASSLEAGLSSYNEQFF. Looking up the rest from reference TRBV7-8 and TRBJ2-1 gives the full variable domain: GAGVSQSPRYKVAKRGQDVALRCDPISGHVSLFWYQQALGQGPEFLTYFQNEAQLDKSGLPSDRFFAERPEGSVSTLKIQRTQQEDSAVYLCASSLEAGLSSYNEQFFGPGTRLTVL.

The CDR3 nucleotides read TGTGCCTGGTCTAGCGGGCTTCTAAACACAGATACGCAGTATTTT. It specifies CAWSSGLLNTDTQYF. V usage is TRBV30 and J usage is TRBJ2-3; 8 bases line up with TRBD2. Germline V gives CDR1 GTSNPN, CDR2 SVGIG (reference sequence). This CDR3 is 15 amino acids long. The V segment lost 5 bases and the J segment 2 bases; nucleotides outside the gene matches: 9.

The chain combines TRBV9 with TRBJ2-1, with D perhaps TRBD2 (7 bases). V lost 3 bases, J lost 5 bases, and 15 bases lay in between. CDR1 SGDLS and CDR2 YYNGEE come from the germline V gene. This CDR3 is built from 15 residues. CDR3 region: CASSALGGTNNEQFF. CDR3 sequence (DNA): TGTGCCAGCAGCGCACTAGGGGGGACTAACAATGAGCAGTTCTTC.

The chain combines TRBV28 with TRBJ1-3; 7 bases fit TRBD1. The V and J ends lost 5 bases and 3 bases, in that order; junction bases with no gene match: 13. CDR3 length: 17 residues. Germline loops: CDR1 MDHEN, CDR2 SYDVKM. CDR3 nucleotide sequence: TGTGCCAGCAGTGATCCAAGGGGGCGCGAACGTGGAAACACCATATATTTT. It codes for CASSDPRGRERGNTIYF.

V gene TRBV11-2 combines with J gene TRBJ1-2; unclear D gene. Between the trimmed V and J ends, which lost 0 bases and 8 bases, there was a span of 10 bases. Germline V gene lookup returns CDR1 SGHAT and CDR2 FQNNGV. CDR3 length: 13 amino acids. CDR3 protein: CASSLEEEYGYTF. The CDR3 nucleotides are TGTGCCAGCAGCTTAGAAGAGGAGTACGGCTACACCTTC.

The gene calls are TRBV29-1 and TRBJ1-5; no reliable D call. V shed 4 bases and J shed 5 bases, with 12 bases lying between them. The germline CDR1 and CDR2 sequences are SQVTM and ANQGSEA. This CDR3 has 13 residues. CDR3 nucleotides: TGCAGCGTTGGCCGGAGCCCCGATCAGCCCCAGCATTTT. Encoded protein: CSVGRSPDQPQHF.

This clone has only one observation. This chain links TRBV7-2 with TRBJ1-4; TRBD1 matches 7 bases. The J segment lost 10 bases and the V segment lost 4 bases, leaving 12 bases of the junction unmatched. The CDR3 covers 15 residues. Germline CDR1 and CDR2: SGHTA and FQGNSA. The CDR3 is CASSSGRGLGGKLFF. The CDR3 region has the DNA TGTGCCAGCAGCTCCGGTAGGGGGCTTGGGGGAAAACTGTTTTTT.

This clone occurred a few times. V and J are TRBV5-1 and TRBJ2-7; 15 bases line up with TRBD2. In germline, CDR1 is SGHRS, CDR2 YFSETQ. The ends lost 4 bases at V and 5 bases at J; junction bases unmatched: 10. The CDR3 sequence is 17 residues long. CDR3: CASSKGTSGGPVNEQYF. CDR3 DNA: TGCGCCAGCAGCAAGGGGACTAGCGGGGGGCCGGTGAACGAGCAGTACTTC.

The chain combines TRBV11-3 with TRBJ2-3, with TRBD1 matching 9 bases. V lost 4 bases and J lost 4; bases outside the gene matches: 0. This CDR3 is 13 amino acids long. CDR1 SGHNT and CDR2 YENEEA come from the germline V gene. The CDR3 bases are TGTGCCAGCAGCTGGACAGGGGCAGATACGCAGTATTTT. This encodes CASSWTGADTQYF.

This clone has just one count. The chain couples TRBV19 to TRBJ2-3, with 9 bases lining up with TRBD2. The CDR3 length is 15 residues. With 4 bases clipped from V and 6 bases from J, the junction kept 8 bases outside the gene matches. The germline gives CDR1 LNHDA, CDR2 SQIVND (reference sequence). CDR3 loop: CASSSGLAGSDTQYF. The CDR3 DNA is TGTGCCAGTAGTAGCGGGCTAGCGGGATCCGATACGCAGTATTTT.

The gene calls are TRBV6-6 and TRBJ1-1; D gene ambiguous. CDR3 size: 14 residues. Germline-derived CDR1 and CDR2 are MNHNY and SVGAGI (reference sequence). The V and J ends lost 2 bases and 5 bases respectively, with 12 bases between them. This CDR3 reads CASSYPPRGTEAFF. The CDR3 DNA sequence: TGTGCCAGCAGTTACCCCCCGAGAGGGACTGAAGCTTTCTTT.

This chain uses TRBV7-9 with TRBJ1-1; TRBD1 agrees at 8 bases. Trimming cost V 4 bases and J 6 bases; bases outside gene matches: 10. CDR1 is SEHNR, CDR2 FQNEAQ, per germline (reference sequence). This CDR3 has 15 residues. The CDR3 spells CASSSPGQVYAEAFF. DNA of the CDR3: TGTGCCAGCAGCTCTCCGGGACAGGTGTACGCTGAAGCTTTCTTT.

The CDR3 DNA is TGTGCCAGCAGTGAAACGGGACACTTAACCGGGGAGCTGTTTTTT. Translated, it gives CASSETGHLTGELFF. The chain joins TRBV2 to TRBJ2-2, with D possibly TRBD1 on 6 matching bases. This CDR3 spans 15 amino acids. Germline V lookup: CDR1 SNHLY, CDR2 FYNNEI. With 2 bases removed from V and 5 bases from J, the gap between germline ends came to 12 bases. Supplemented by reference TRBV2 and TRBJ2-2, the full variable domain reads EPEVTQTPSHQVTQMGQEVILRCVPISNHLYFYWYRQILGQKVEFLVSFYNNEISEKSEIFDDQFSVERPDGSNFTLKIRSTKLEDSAMYFCASSETGHLTGELFFGEGSRLTVL.

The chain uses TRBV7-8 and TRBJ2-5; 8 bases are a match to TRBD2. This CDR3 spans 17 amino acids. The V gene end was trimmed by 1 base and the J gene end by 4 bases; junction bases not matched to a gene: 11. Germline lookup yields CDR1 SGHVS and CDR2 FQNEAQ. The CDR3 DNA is TGTGCCAGCAGCTTAGGGTACGCCGGGAGGGCGGTAGAGACCCAGTACTTC. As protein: CASSLGYAGRAVETQYF.

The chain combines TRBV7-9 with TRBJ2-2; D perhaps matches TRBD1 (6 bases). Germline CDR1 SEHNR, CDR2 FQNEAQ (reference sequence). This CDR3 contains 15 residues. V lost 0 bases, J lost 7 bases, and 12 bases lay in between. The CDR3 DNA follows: TGTGCCAGCAGCTTAGCTAGGGGGTCCGGCGGGGAGCTGTTTTTT. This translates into CASSLARGSGGELFF.

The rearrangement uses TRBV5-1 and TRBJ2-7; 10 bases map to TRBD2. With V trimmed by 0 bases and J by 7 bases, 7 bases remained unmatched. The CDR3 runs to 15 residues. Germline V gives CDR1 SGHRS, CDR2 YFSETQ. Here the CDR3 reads CASSLAIGTSDEQYF. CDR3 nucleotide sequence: TGCGCCAGCAGCTTGGCGATCGGGACTAGCGATGAGCAGTACTTC.

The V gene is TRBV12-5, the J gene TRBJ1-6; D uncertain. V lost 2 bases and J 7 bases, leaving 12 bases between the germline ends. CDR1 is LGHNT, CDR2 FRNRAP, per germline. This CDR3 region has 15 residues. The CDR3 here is CASGLTTAGNSPLHF. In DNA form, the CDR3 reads TGTGCTAGTGGTTTGACTACGGCCGGAAATTCACCCCTCCACTTT.

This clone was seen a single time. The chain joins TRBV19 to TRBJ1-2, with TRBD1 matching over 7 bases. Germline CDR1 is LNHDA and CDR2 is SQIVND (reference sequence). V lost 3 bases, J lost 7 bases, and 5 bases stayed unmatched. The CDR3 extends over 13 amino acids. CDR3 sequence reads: CASSIRGRTGYTF. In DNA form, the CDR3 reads TGTGCCAGTAGTATTAGGGGGCGGACTGGCTACACCTTC.

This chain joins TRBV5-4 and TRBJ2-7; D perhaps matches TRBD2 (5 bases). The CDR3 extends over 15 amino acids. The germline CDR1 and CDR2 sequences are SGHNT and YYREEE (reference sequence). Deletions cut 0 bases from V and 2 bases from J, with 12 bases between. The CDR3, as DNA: TGTGCCAGCAGCTTGGAGGCTAGCTCCCCCTACGAGCAGTACTTC. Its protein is CASSLEASSPYEQYF. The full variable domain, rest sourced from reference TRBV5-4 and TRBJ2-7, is ETGVTQSPTHLIKTRGQQVTLRCSSQSGHNTVSWYQQALGQGPQFIFQYYREEENGRGNFPPRFSGLQFPNYSSELNVNALELDDSALYLCASSLEASSPYEQYFGPGTRLTVT.

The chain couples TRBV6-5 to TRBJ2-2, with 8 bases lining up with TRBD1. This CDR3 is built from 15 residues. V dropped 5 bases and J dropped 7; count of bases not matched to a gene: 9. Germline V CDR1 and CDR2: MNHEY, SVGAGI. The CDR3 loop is CASSIQGGQIGELFF. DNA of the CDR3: TGTGCCAGCAGTATACAGGGGGGTCAGATCGGGGAGCTGTTTTTT.

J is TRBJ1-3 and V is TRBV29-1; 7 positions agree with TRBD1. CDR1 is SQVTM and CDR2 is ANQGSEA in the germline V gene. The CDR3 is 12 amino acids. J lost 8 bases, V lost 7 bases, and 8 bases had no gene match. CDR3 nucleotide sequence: TGCAGCGCCTCCGACAGGGAAGACACCATATATTTT. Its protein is CSASDREDTIYF.

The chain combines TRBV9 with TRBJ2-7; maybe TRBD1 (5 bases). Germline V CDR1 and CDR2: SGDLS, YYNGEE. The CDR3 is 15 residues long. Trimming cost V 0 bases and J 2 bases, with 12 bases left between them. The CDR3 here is CASSVEAGYTYEQYF. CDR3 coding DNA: TGTGCCAGCAGCGTAGAGGCAGGGTACACCTACGAGCAGTACTTC.

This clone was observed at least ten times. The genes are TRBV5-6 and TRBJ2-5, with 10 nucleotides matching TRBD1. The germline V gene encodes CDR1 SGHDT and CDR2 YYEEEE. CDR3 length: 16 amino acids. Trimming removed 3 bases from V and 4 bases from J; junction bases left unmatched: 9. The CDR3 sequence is CASSSTGGGWRETQYF. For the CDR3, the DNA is TGTGCCAGCAGCTCGACAGGGGGCGGGTGGAGAGAGACCCAGTACTTC.

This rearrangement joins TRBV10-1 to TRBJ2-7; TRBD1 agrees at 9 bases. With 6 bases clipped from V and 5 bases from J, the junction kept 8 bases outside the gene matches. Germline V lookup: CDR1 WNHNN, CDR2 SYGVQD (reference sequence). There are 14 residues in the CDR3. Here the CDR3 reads CASSRDRAVDEQYF. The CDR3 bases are TGCGCCAGCAGCCGGGACAGGGCGGTCGACGAGCAGTACTTC.